This is a list of T cell receptor beta chains from one sample in a study of blood T cell repertoires in COVID-19. The repertoire was sequenced with immunoSEQ multiplex PCR; TCRdb's copy has only in-frame clones and lacks some. The data show 490,000 or so clones, more than 85% seen once. The sequencing input was PBMCs or T cells enriched from blood (not recorded which). The receptors shown here come from a woman aged 55-69 years who had recovered from COVID-19. CDR3s include the opening cysteine and the closing phenylalanine or tryptophan. D genes are given only for firm matches. Where a row states a size, it is once, few, many or the class of an expanded clone; other rows omit it.

TRBD1,TRBJ1-4,-,TRBV27,TGTGCCAGCAGTTTCCGACAGGGAACTGAAAAACTGTTTTTT,CASSFRQGTEKLFF
-,TRBJ1-2,-,TRBV20-1,TGCAGTGCTAGAACAGGGAACGGCTACACCTTC,CSARTGNGYTF
TRBD1,TRBJ2-7,many,TRBV7-6,TGTGCCAGCAGCCCCGGACAGGGGGCTACCTACGAGCAGTACTTC,CASSPGQGATYEQYF
-,TRBJ2-3,-,TRBV5-5,TGTGCCAGCAGCACAAGAGATACGCAGTATTTT,CASSTRDTQYF
-,TRBJ2-1,-,TRBV11-2,TGTGCCAGCAGCTCATTCCGGGGGAGAAACAATGAGCAGTTCTTC,CASSSFRGRNNEQFF
-,TRBJ1-4,-,TRBV9,TGTGCCAGCAGCGTAGCGGGTAATGAAAAACTGTTTTTT,CASSVAGNEKLFF
TRBD2,TRBJ2-3,-,TRBV5-1,TGCGCCAGCAGCTTGGCCCCTGCAGCGGGGGTTAGCACAGATACGCAGTATTTT,CASSLAPAAGVSTDTQYF
TRBD1,TRBJ1-2,-,TRBV2,TGTGCCAGCAGTGAACTAAGGGGACAGGGTGGTAACTATGGCTACACCTTC,CASSELRGQGGNYGYTF
TRBD1,TRBJ2-7,-,TRBV27,TGTGCCAGCAGTCTACGACAGGGATCCTACGAGCAGTACTTC,CASSLRQGSYEQYF
TRBD1,TRBJ1-1,-,TRBV6-1,TGTGCCAGCAGTGAAGGGGGGCAGGGGGCCCTGAGGACTGAAGCTTTCTTT,CASSEGGQGALRTEAFF
-,TRBJ1-4,-,TRBV5-1,TGCGCCAGCAGCTTGGACGGTTCAACTAATGAAAAACTGTTTTTT,CASSLDGSTNEKLFF
-,TRBJ1-5,few,TRBV27,TGTGCCAGCAGGCGTTTCGAGGGCACTCAGCCCCAGCATTTT,CASRRFEGTQPQHF
-,TRBJ1-2,once,TRBV6-1,TGTGCCAGCAGTGAAGCGGGTATTCGGGGAGGACCTGCTGGCTACACCTTC,CASSEAGIRGGPAGYTF
-,TRBJ1-4,-,TRBV19,TGTGCCAGTAGTATGTTTCCGGTAACTGAAAAACTGTTTTTT,CASSMFPVTEKLFF
TRBD1,TRBJ1-4,-,TRBV3-1/TRBV3-2,TGTGCCAGCAGCTCTTTGGGGACAGGGAGCGAAAAACTGTTTTTT,CASSSLGTGSEKLFF
TRBD1,TRBJ1-6,-,TRBV27,TGTGCCAGCAGTTTAGGTCAGGGGGCATATAATTCACCCCTCCACTTT,CASSLGQGAYNSPLHF
TRBD2,TRBJ2-2,once,TRBV9,TGTGCCAGCAGCGTAATGGAGCGGGGGGTAAACACCGGGGAGCTGTTTTTT,CASSVMERGVNTGELFF
-,TRBJ1-1,-,TRBV7-2,TGTGCCAGCAGCTTACACGGCGGGAACACTGAAGCTTTCTTT,CASSLHGGNTEAFF
TRBD2,TRBJ2-1,once,TRBV6-2/TRBV6-3,TGTGCCAGCAGTTACGTCCCGGCTAGCGGGACCTTGACGTACAATGAGCAGTTCTTC,CASSYVPASGTLTYNEQFF
-,TRBJ2-1,-,TRBV7-8,TGTGCCAGCAGCCTTCCGGGACTTACGTACAATGAGCAGTTCTTC,CASSLPGLTYNEQFF
-,TRBJ1-1,-,TRBV9,TGTGCCAGCAGCCCACGAGGGGAGGCAGGCACTGAAGCTTTCTTT,CASSPRGEAGTEAFF
TRBD1,TRBJ1-6,few,TRBV7-9,TGTGCCAGCAGCCCGCGACAGGGGACCTATAATTCACCCCTCCACTTT,CASSPRQGTYNSPLHF
-,TRBJ2-3,-,TRBV5-6,TGTGCCAGCAGCTTGGGGAGTAGGCGGGAAGCAGATACGCAGTATTTT,CASSLGSRREADTQYF
-,TRBJ1-2,-,TRBV3-1/TRBV3-2,TGTGCCAGCAGCCAAGGAGGAGGAAACTATGGCTACACCTTC,CASSQGGGNYGYTF
TRBD1,TRBJ2-1,-,TRBV5-1,TGCGCCAGCAGCTTGGGCGGGACAGGGGGTCCCAATGAGCAGTTCTTC,CASSLGGTGGPNEQFF
TRBD1,TRBJ2-3,-,TRBV7-2,TGTGCCAGCAGCTTAGCCACAGGGCAGGGGGCAAATACGCAGTATTTT,CASSLATGQGANTQYF
TRBD2,TRBJ2-3,few,TRBV7-2,TGTGCCAGCAGACGGACTAGCGGGGGGTACACAGATACGCAGTATTTT,CASRRTSGGYTDTQYF
TRBD1,TRBJ1-2,-,TRBV5-1,TGCGCCAGCAGCCCGTACGGACAGGGGACTCATGGCTACACCTTC,CASSPYGQGTHGYTF
TRBD1,TRBJ1-2,-,TRBV12-3/TRBV12-4,TGTGCCAGCAACAGGGGATTTACCTATGGCTACACCTTC,CASNRGFTYGYTF
-,TRBJ2-1,few,TRBV10-1,TGCGCCAGCAGCCTCTCTCGCGGGGCTGAGCAGTTCTTC,CASSLSRGAEQFF
TRBD1,TRBJ1-6,once,TRBV5-5,TGTGCCAGCAGCCCTGACAGGGCCTATAATTCACCCCTCCACTTT,CASSPDRAYNSPLHF
-,TRBJ1-1,-,TRBV6-5,TGTGCCAGCAGCCCCCCGACATACACTGAAGCTTTCTTT,CASSPPTYTEAFF
-,TRBJ1-5,-,TRBV10-3,TGTGCCATCGGCACAGACGGTCAGCCCCAGCATTTT,CAIGTDGQPQHF
TRBD1,TRBJ1-1,-,TRBV5-5,TGTGCCAGCAGCGCAGGGGGCGCGGACACTGAAGCTTTCTTT,CASSAGGADTEAFF
TRBD2,TRBJ2-1,once,TRBV10-1,TGCGCCAGCAGTCCAGGAGGACTAGCGGGGAAAAATGAGCAGTTCTTC,CASSPGGLAGKNEQFF
TRBD1,TRBJ1-4,-,TRBV19,TGTGCCAGTAGTGAAACTAGGGACAGGGTCGGTGAAAAACTGTTTTTT,CASSETRDRVGEKLFF
-,TRBJ1-5,-,TRBV7-9,TGTGCCAGCAGCTTAGCGGGGGGTTTTCAGCCCCAGCATTTT,CASSLAGGFQPQHF
TRBD2,TRBJ2-5,-,TRBV2,TGTGCCAGCTTAGCGGGGGCCACGTATAAAGAGACCCAGTACTTC,CASLAGATYKETQYF
-,TRBJ1-1,-,TRBV5-3,TGTGCCAGAAGCGCGACCGGGAGTAACACTGAAGCTTTCTTT,CARSATGSNTEAFF
-,TRBJ1-6,-,TRBV11-2,TGTGCCAGCAGCTTAGTTGGGCAGTTAAATTCACCCCTCCACTTT,CASSLVGQLNSPLHF